One and the same sample provided the 8 T cell receptor beta chains below, sequenced in a study of beta chain features in type 1 diabetes. Overall study results and limits: TCRB CDR3 length was moderately but significantly reduced in all four CD4+ subsets of Type 1 diabetes patients.

What was sequenced were expressed TCRB transcripts, since all of the isolated RNA had been reverse transcribed. Only in-frame clones appear in the TCRdb table, and some are missing; sequencing was by immunoSEQ multiplex PCR. The table lists 65,000 to 85,000 clones, more than 45% of them singletons, with 0.7% in the top ten. These receptors' targets are unknown. Material for sequencing was central memory CD4+ T cells from blood. These receptors were obtained from a man in his thirties or forties with type 1 diabetes.

This clone has just a few counts. The genes are TRBV5-1 and TRBJ2-5, with 10 bases identical to TRBD2. The J segment lost 2 bases and the V segment lost 4 bases, leaving 11 bases of the junction unmatched. CDR1 and CDR2 (germline): SGHRS, YFSETQ. CDR3 length equals 17 residues. CDR3 DNA sequence: TGCGCCAGCAGCAGGGGGGCTAGCGGGGGCCTACAAGAGACCCAGTACTTC. Translation: CASSRGASGGLQETQYF.

CDR3 residues: CASSLTDRSYNEQFF. The CDR3 bases are TGCGCCAGCAGCCTTACGGACAGGTCCTACAATGAGCAGTTCTTC. This sequence joins TRBV5-1 and TRBJ2-1, with TRBD1 matching 7 bases. The germline CDR1 and CDR2 sequences are SGHRS and YFSETQ. The CDR3 loop spans 15 amino acids. V lost 4 bases and J lost 1; bases outside the gene matches: 5. Drawing the rest from reference TRBV5-1 and TRBJ2-1, the complete variable domain is KAGVTQTPRYLIKTRGQQVTLSCSPISGHRSVSWYQQTPGQGLQFLFEYFSETQRNKGNFPGRFSGRQFSNSRSEMNVSTLELGDSALYLCASSLTDRSYNEQFFGPGTRLTVL.

This sequence joins TRBV30 and TRBJ2-7; 10 bases are shared with TRBD2. The V and J ends lost 3 bases and 3 bases, in that order; junction bases with no gene match: 5. The CDR3 consists of 14 residues. Germline values: CDR1 GTSNPN, CDR2 SVGIG (reference sequence). CDR3 residues: CAWRLPSGSYEQYF. The DNA for the CDR3 is TGTGCCTGGAGGTTACCTAGCGGGAGCTACGAGCAGTACTTC.

The rearrangement links TRBV27 to TRBJ1-5; D uncertain. The CDR3 has 13 residues. Germline V gene sequence: CDR1 MNHEY, CDR2 SMNVEV (reference sequence). V dropped 6 bases and J dropped 7 bases, with 13 bases sitting between them. In DNA, the CDR3 is TGTGCCAGCAGCTTAACGCGAGAACAGCCCCAGCATTTT. Translated: CASSLTREQPQHF.

The genes are TRBV30 and TRBJ2-1; unclear D gene. The V gene's germline CDR1 is GTSNPN and CDR2 SVGIG (reference sequence). The ends were cut back, 4 bases at V and 0 bases at J, with 7 bases in the middle. This CDR3 is built from 13 residues. CDR3 nucleotides: TGTGCCTGGACTTCGAGCTCCTACAATGAGCAGTTCTTC. Protein sequence: CAWTSSSYNEQFF.

This clone was observed a single time. V gene TRBV10-2 combines with J gene TRBJ1-1; D not resolved. CDR3 length: 16 amino acids. CDR1 is WSHSY and CDR2 is SAAADI in the germline V gene. The V and J ends lost 2 bases and 4 bases respectively, with 17 bases between them. CDR3 coding DNA: TGCGCCAGCAGTGAGATCGTGGGGAGAGGAAGCACTGAAGCTTTCTTT. This translates into CASSEIVGRGSTEAFF.

The chain has TRBV5-8 and TRBJ1-2, with D possibly being TRBD1 (5 bases). Trimming cost V 0 bases and J 4 bases, with 10 bases left between them. This CDR3 is built from 14 residues. CDR1 is SGHTS, CDR2 YDEGEE, per germline. Here the CDR3 reads CASSLAQGGYGYTF. CDR3 sequence (DNA): TGTGCCAGCAGCTTGGCGCAGGGTGGCTATGGCTACACCTTC.

This chain uses TRBV7-9 with TRBJ2-7; TRBD1 matches at 7 bases. Trimming cost V 3 bases and J 0 bases; bases outside gene matches: 2. The CDR3 covers 14 residues. Looked up from germline, CDR1 is SEHNR and CDR2 is FQNEAQ (reference sequence). The CDR3: CASSFPGGSYEQYF. Here the CDR3 DNA reads TGTGCCAGCAGCTTTCCAGGGGGCTCCTACGAGCAGTACTTC.